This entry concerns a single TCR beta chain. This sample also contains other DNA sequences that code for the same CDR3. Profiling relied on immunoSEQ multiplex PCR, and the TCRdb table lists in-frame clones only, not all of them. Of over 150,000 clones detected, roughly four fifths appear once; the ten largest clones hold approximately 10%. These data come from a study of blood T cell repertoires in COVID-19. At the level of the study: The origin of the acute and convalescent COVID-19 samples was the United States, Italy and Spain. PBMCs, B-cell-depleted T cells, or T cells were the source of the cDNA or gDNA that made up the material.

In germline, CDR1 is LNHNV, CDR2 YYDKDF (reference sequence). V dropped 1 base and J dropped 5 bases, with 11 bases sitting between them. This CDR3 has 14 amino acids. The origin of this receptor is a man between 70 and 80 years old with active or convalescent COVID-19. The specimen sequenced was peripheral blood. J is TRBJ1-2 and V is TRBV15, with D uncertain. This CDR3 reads CATSRGHENYGYTF. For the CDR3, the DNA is TGTGCCACCAGCAGAGGACACGAAAATTATGGCTACACCTTC.